One T cell receptor beta chain is described in this entry. The CDR3 is made up of 16 amino acids. The V and J ends lost 3 bases and 8 bases, in that order; junction bases with no gene match: 10. Germline V gene data show CDR1 as KGHDR and CDR2 as SFDVKD. The source of the sample is a study of blood T cell repertoires in COVID-19. Study-wide background: COVID-19 samples from acute and convalescent phases originated in the United States, Italy and Spain. Sample material is recorded as cDNA or gDNA derived from T cells, B-cell-depleted T cells, or PBMCs.

In the original analysis: Reference gene primers were amplified, and this amplification served to estimate nucleated cell counts. Profiled with immunoSEQ multiplex PCR; TCRdb holds only in-frame clones, not every one. D and trimming were read from the DNA, whereas the V and J calls and clone size are those reported in that table. This table has approximately 94,000 clones, roughly nine tenths appearing once. This rearrangement joins TRBV24-1 to TRBJ2-1; 9 bases are shared with TRBD2. Sequenced: peripheral blood. The TCR sequence derives from a man over 45 with active COVID-19. CDR3 nucleotide sequence: TGTGCCACCAGTGATGCCTTAGCGGGAGCTGTCTATGAGCAGTTCTTC. Amino acid sequence: CATSDALAGAVYEQFF.